What follows describes a single T cell receptor beta chain. The sample belongs to a study of early T cells in non-severe SARS-CoV-2 infection. Trimming took off 8 bases at V and 1 base at J, with 6 bases between the two ends. Germline-derived CDR1 and CDR2 are MNHEY and SVGEGT. CDR3 length: 12 residues. A single record per CDR3 protein comes from TCRdb applying MiXCR to the 5' RACE reads. The table shows nearly 45,000 distinct CDR3 sequences, with around 10% occurring only once. Sequencing input: whole blood. The chain uses TRBV6-2 or TRBV6-3 and TRBJ1-5; no reliable D call. This TCR was recovered from an adult who was a healthcare worker with PCR-confirmed SARS-CoV-2 infection or an uninfected control (not recorded which). CDR3 in amino acids: CASRGSNQPQHF. In DNA form, the CDR3 reads TGTGCCAGCCGGGGAAGCAATCAGCCCCAGCATTTT.